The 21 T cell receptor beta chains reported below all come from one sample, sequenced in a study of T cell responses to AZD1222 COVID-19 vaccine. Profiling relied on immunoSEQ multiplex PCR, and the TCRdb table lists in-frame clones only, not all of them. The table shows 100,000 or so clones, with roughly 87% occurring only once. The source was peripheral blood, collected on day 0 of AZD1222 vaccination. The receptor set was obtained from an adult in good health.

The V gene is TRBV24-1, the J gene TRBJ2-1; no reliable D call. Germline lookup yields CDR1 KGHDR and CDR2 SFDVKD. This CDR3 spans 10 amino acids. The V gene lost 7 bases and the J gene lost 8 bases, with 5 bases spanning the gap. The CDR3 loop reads CATRHYEQFF. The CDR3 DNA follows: TGTGCCACCAGGCATTATGAGCAGTTCTTC.

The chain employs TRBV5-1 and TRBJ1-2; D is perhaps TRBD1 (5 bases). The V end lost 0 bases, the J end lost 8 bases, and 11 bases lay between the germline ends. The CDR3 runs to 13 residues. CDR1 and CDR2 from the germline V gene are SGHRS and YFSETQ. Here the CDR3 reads CASSLEGQGGYTF. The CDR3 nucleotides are TGCGCCAGCAGCTTGGAGGGGCAGGGCGGCTACACCTTC.

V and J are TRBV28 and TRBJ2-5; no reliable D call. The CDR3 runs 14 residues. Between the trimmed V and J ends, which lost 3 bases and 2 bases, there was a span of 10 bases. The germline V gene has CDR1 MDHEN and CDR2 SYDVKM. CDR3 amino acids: CASSFGVQQETQYF. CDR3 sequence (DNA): TGTGCCAGCAGTTTTGGGGTCCAACAAGAGACCCAGTACTTC.

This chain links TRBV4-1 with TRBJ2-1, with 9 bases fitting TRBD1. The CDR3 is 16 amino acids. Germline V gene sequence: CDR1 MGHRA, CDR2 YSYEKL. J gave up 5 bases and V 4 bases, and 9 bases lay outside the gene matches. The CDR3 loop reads CASSPPTGGLDNEQFF. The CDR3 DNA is TGCGCCAGCAGCCCACCAACAGGGGGCTTGGACAATGAGCAGTTCTTC.

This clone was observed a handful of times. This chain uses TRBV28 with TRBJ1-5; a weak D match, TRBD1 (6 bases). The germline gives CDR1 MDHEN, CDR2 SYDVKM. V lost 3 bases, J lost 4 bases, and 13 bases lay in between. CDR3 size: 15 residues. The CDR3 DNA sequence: TGTGCCAGCAGTTTTCTGGGGACACGGAATCAGCCCCAGCATTTT. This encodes CASSFLGTRNQPQHF.

The CDR3 DNA is TGTGCCAGCACCCGTAGCGGGAGGGCCTCCTACGAGCAGTACTTC. Encoded protein: CASTRSGRASYEQYF. J is TRBJ2-7 and V is TRBV28; 11 bases are shared with TRBD2. The trim removed 7 bases at V and 0 bases at J, leaving 5 bases unmatched. The CDR3 sequence is 15 residues long. Germline V gene sequence: CDR1 MDHEN, CDR2 SYDVKM.

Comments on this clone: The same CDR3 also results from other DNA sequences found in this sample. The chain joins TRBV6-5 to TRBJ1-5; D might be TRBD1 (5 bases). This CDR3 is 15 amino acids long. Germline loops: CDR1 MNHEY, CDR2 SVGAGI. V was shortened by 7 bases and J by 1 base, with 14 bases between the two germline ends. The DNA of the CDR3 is TGTGCCAGCACCCAGGGCAGGGTGAGCAATCAGCCCCAGCATTTT. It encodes CASTQGRVSNQPQHF.

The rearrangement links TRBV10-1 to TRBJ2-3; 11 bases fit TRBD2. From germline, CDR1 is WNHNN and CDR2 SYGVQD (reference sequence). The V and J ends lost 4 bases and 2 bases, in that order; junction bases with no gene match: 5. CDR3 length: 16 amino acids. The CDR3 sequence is CASSVGTSGYTDTQYF. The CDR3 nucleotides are TGCGCCAGCAGTGTCGGGACTAGCGGATACACAGATACGCAGTATTTT.

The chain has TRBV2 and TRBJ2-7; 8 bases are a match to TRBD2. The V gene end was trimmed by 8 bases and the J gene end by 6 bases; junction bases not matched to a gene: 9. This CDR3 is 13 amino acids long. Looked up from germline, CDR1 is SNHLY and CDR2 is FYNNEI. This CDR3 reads CASSGTSPSEQYF. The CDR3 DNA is TGTGCCAGCTCTGGGACTAGTCCCAGCGAGCAGTACTTC.

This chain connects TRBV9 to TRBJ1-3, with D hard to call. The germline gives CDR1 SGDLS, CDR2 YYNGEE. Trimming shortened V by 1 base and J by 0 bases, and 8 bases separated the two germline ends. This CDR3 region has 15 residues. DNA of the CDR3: TGTGCCAGCAGCGTATACAGCGACTCTGGAAACACCATATATTTT. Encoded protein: CASSVYSDSGNTIYF. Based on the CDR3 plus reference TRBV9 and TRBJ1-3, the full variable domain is DSGVTQTPKHLITATGQRVTLRCSPRSGDLSVYWYQQSLDQGLQFLIQYYNGEERAKGNILERFSAQQFPDLHSELNLSSLELGDSALYFCASSVYSDSGNTIYFGEGSWLTVV.

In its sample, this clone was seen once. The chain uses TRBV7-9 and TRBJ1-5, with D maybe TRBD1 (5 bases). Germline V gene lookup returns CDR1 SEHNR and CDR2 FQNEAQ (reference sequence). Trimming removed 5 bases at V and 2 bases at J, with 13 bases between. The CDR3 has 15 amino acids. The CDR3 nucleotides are TGTGCCAGCAGCCTAAGCGGGGGTGGCAATCAGCCCCAGCATTTT. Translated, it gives CASSLSGGGNQPQHF.

In DNA, the CDR3 is TGTGCCAGCAGCGCCGGGGCAGGGAACTTTGGAAACACCATATATTTT. Its translation is CASSAGAGNFGNTIYF. J is TRBJ1-3 and V is TRBV9, with D tentatively TRBD1 (5 bases). Germline V gene data show CDR1 as SGDLS and CDR2 as YYNGEE. The V end was cut by 3 bases, the J end by 3 bases, with 16 bases between. The CDR3 length is 16 residues.

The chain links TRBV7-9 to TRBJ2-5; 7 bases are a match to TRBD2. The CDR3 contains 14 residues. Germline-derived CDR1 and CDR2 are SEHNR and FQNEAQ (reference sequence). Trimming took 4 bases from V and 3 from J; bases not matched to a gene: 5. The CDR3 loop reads CASSSLGGEETQYF. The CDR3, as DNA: TGTGCCAGCAGCTCACTGGGGGGGGAAGAGACCCAGTACTTC.

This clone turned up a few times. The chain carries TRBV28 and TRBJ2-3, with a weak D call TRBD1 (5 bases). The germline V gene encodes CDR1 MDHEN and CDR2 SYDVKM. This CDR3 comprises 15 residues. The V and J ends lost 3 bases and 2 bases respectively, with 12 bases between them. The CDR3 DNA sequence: TGTGCCAGCAGTTTTATTCAGGGCGTCACAGATACGCAGTATTTT. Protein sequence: CASSFIQGVTDTQYF. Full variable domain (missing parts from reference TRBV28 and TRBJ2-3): DVKVTQSSRYLVKRTGEKVFLECVQDMDHENMFWYRQDPGLGLRLIYFSYDVKMKEKGDIPEGYSVSREKKERFSLILESASTNQTSMYLCASSFIQGVTDTQYFGPGTRLTVL.

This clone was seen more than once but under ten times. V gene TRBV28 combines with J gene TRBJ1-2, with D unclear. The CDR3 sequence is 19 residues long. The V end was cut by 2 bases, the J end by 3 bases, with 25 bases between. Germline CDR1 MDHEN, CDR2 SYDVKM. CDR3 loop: CASSLADFYVKRVDYGYTF. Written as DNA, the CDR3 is TGTGCCAGCAGTTTAGCCGACTTTTATGTTAAGAGGGTGGACTATGGCTACACCTTC.

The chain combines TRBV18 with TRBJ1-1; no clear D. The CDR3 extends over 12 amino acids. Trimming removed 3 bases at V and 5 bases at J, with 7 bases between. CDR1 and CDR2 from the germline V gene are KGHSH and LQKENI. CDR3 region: CASSPAGTEAFF. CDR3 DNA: TGTGCCAGCTCACCCGCGGGGACTGAAGCTTTCTTT.

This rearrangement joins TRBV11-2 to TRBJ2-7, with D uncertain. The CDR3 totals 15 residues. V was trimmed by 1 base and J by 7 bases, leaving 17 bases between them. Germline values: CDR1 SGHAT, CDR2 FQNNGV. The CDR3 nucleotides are TGTGCCAGCAGCTTAGGCCCACTATCGGGTCGGGAGCAGTACTTC. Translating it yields CASSLGPLSGREQYF.

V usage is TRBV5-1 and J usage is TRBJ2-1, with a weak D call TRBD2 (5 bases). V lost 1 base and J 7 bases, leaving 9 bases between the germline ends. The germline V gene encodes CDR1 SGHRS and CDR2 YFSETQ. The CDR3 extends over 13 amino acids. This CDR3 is CASSLSRENEQFF. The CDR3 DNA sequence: TGCGCCAGCAGCTTGAGTAGGGAGAATGAGCAGTTCTTC.

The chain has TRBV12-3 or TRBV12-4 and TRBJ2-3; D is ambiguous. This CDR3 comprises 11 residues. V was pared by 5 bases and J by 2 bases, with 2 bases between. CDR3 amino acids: CASSVTDTQYF. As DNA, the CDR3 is TGTGCCAGCAGTGTCACAGATACGCAGTATTTT.

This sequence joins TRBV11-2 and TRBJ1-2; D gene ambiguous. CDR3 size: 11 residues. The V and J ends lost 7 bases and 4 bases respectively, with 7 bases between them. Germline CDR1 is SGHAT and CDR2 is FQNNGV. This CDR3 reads CASTDFYGYTF. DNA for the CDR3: TGTGCCAGCACCGATTTCTATGGCTACACCTTC.

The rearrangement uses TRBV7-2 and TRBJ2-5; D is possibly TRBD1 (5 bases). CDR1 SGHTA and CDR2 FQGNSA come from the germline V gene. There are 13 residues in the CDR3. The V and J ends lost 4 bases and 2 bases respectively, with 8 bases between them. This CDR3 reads CASSSQGQETQYF. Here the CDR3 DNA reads TGTGCCAGCAGCTCCCAGGGACAAGAGACCCAGTACTTC. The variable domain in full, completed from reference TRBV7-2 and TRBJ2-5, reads GAGVSQSPSNKVTEKGKDVELRCDPISGHTALYWYRQSLGQGLEFLIYFQGNSAPDKSGLPSDRFSAERTGGSVSTLTIQRTQQEDSAVYLCASSSQGQETQYFGPGTRLLVL.